This T cell receptor beta chain emerged from a study of cytomegalovirus exposure and HLA in healthy donors listed by TCRdb under 2017. Study-level background: According to a later analysis, the 120 or so validation repertoires were produced on the same platform as the 666 repertoires of the first cohort. The aim of the study was to test whether cataloging public T cell receptors could identify signatures of past pathogen exposure. A separate validation cohort of 100 to 150 different subjects was used in addition to the roughly 640-subject first cohort. High-throughput TCR immunosequencing, statistical association of individual TCRs with disease status, and machine learning were combined to predict cytomegalovirus infection status. What the work shows at the level of the full study, not this receptor alone: Most TCR sequences were seen in very few donors, while some public TCRs were found in many individuals. It was suggested by the authors that the approach could potentially be generalized to other disease states and immunological phenotypes. In vitro tests confirmed that a few of the cytomegalovirus-associated TCR beta chains recognize cytomegalovirus antigens. All 130 or so repertoires were used to score co-occurrence in the validation cohort in a later analysis, because that analysis had no HLA typing for the cohort. The study gave a list of under 200 TCR beta chains associated with cytomegalovirus. Of the cluster scores, approximately 95% were above 0 in a later analysis, which found that TCRs clustered in the first cohort also tended to co-occur in the 95 to 150 validation repertoires. The classifier was reported to diagnose cytomegalovirus status with high specificity and sensitivity in both the original and validation cohorts.

CDR1 SGHVS and CDR2 FQNEAQ are derived from the germline V gene. Including the terminal cysteine and phenylalanine, the CDR3 comprises 14 residues. Only the CDR3 region is kept as DNA, spanning 42 bases read in frame from base 1. V is pared back by 1 base and J by 8 bases, with 13 bases lying between the germline termini. The donors were included in the validation cohort of some 120 subjects, a group kept apart from the 666-subject first cohort. About this clone: Its antigen remains undetermined. Nothing much larger sits one base from this clone, and base qualities are not available.

The library came from the immunoSEQ multiplex PCR assay. As for the authors' bioinformatics: A statistical classification framework was built for diagnosing cytomegalovirus status from the catalog of TCR beta chain sequences. TCRdb holds this immuneACCESS table with in-frame rearrangements only. Some clones are missing; in checked studies, unresolved V genes explain under half, and the rest has no known cause. The V and J calls and clone size are taken from that table; D and trimming were inferred from the DNA. This sample holds about 160,000 clones; roughly 89% were observed only once. The ten biggest clones cover 4% to 5% of the sample.

Rearrangement joined TRBV7-8 to TRBJ2-3, with the D gene not confidently named. Input material: PBMCs. The TCR originated in a man between 18 and 35 years old in good health and CMV-seropositive. The CDR3 region reads CASSLGILPVTQYF. The sequence in DNA is TGTGCCAGCAGCTTAGGTATTCTCCCGGTTACGCAGTATTTT.